These T cell receptor beta chains were read from a single sample in a study of monozygotic twins with inflammatory bowel disease. From the 5' RACE reads, TCRdb lists one entry per CDR3 protein and no DNA. This sample's clone table lists roughly 330,000 distinct CDR3 sequences. Material for sequencing was blood. These receptors were collected from a human donor with ulcerative colitis or Crohn's disease, or a healthy co-twin of an affected twin (not recorded which). CDR3s include the opening cysteine and the closing phenylalanine or tryptophan.

TRBJ1-4	TRBV5-1	CASSKTRGTNEKLFF
TRBJ2-5	TRBV25-1	CASSEPGTAQETQYF
TRBJ1-1	TRBV5-1	CASSFWGDTEAFF
TRBJ2-7	TRBV28	CASSRTNEQYF
TRBJ2-3	TRBV5-1	CASSLHQGDADTQYF
TRBJ2-3	TRBV18	CASSRRDTQYF
TRBJ2-1	TRBV6-5	CASSYSSSGGNERFF
TRBJ1-4	TRBV27	CASSPLLRGINEKLFF
TRBJ2-7	TRBV28	CASNLSGKTYEQYF
TRBJ2-7	TRBV12-3/TRBV12-4	CASSLKQTYEQYF
TRBJ2-7	TRBV20-1	CSAYEPGQGVLYEQYF
TRBJ2-1	TRBV5-1	CASSLAASSYNEQFF
TRBJ2-2	TRBV20-1	CSARKASGINTGELFF
TRBJ2-3	TRBV6-4	CASSGNRGKSDTQYF
TRBJ1-6	TRBV5-4	CASSAPQGQNSPLHF
TRBJ2-3	TRBV28	CALGASGPTDTQYF
TRBJ1-1	TRBV5-1	CASSLDAGHGNTEAFF